These 27 T cell receptor beta chains were all obtained from the same sample, sequenced in a study of tissue T cells after allogeneic stem cell transplantation. Time point given: mouse harvest day 7 after allogeneic transplant. The graft held 10^6 splenic CD5+ T cells and 10^7 T-cell-depleted bone marrow cells. Clones were sequenced by immunoSEQ multiplex PCR, and TCRdb holds only the in-frame ones, with some missing. The table has thousands of clones, less than 60% seen once. The specimen was gut tissue. These receptors all stem from a female BALB/c mouse given C57BL/6 T cells with graft-versus-host disease after an allogeneic hematopoietic cell transplant.

By share, this clone ranks as medium-sized. Each gene name is a mouse one. The CDR3 extends 1 residue past the end of the read, so its final part is completed from the germline J gene. V gene TRBV16 combines with J gene TRBJ2-7; D unclear. Trimming removed 2 bases at V and 4 bases at J, with 6 bases between. The CDR3 is 12 residues long. CDR1 is SGHSA and CDR2 is FRNQAP in the germline V gene. CDR3 bases read: TGTGCAAGCAGCTTAAAAGGGTATGAACAGTAC. Its protein is CASSLKGYEQY. The full CDR3 reads CASSLKGYEQYF. Together with reference TRBV16 and TRBJ2-7, the CDR3 gives the full variable domain: NAGVIQTPRHKVTGKGQEATLWCEPISGHSAVFWYRQTIVQGLEFLTYFRNQAPIDDSGMPKERFSAQMPNQSHSTLKIQSTQPQDSAVYLCASSLKGYEQYFGPGTRLTVL.

Details on this clone: Gene names are the mouse ones. Sequencing ends 1 residue short of the CDR3 end; the germline J gene provides the rest. The rearrangement links TRBV26 to TRBJ1-4, with D possibly TRBD1 on 6 matching bases. The germline V gene has CDR1 KGHPV and CDR2 FQNQEV (reference sequence). The CDR3 is 17 amino acids. Trimming stripped 0 bases from V and 3 bases from J, with 14 bases between. CDR3 in amino acids: CASSLSAGGRANERLFF. The CDR3 bases that were read are TGTGCCAGCAGTCTGTCGGCCGGGGGGCGCGCCAACGAAAGATTATTT.

Details on this clone: Gene names and germline match the mouse. Read sequence stops 1 residue before the CDR3 end, and the germline J gene provides the missing end. The chain links TRBV3 to TRBJ2-3; the D gene is possibly TRBD1 (5 bases). V was pared by 5 bases and J by 0 bases, with 12 bases between. Per germline, CDR1 SNHLY and CDR2 FYNGKV (reference sequence). The CDR3 has 15 residues. CDR3 DNA (partial): TGTGCCAGCAGCCCCCGCCAGGGAAGTGCAGAAACGCTGTAT. Encoded protein: CASSPRQGSAETLY. In full, the CDR3 is CASSPRQGSAETLYF.

About this clone itself: Genes here carry mouse names. The DNA ends 1 residue before the CDR3 does, and the rest of the CDR3 is filled in from the germline J gene. This chain uses TRBV4 with TRBJ1-6; D is possibly TRBD1 (6 bases). TRBJ1-6 is identified as an open reading frame with a role that is uncertain. The germline gives CDR1 LGHDT, CDR2 YNNKQL (reference sequence). Trimming cost V 4 bases and J 7 bases, with 8 bases left between them. This CDR3 is built from 13 residues. The sequenced CDR3 bases are TGTGCCAGCAGCTCCGACAGGAATTCGCCCCTCTAC. Translating gives CASSSDRNSPLY. The whole CDR3 sequence reads CASSSDRNSPLYF.

With regard to this clone: Genes and germline come from the mouse. The read falls 1 residue short of the CDR3 end, and the missing part is taken from the germline J gene. The rearrangement joins TRBV13-3 to TRBJ2-1; possible D gene TRBD2, 8 bases. Trimming stripped 0 bases from V and 3 bases from J, with 10 bases between. Germline CDR1 reads NNHDY; CDR2 reads SYVADS. The CDR3 has 15 amino acids. The DNA read from the CDR3 is TGTGCCAGCAGTGATGCAGGGGGGGCCTATGCTGAGCAGTTC. Its protein is CASSDAGGAYAEQF. The entire CDR3 sequence reads CASSDAGGAYAEQFF.

Concerning this clone itself: The genes are named according to mouse. Read data end 1 residue before the CDR3 end; the end is taken from the germline J gene. This chain connects TRBV26 to TRBJ2-2; D unresolved. The germline CDR1 and CDR2 sequences are KGHPV and FQNQEV (reference sequence). The ends were cut back, 7 bases at V and 4 bases at J, with 7 bases in the middle. The CDR3 sequence is 12 residues long. The covered CDR3 bases are TGTGCCAGCACAAGGGTCACCGGGCAGCTCTAC. Residues: CASTRVTGQLY. The CDR3 reads in full as CASTRVTGQLYF.

Concerning this clone itself: Mouse names are used for the genes. The CDR3 extends 1 residue past the end of the read, so its final part is completed from the germline J gene. V is TRBV23 and J is TRBJ2-2; no DNA check was done on the table's D call, TRBD2. The CDR3 runs to 16 residues. Germline values: CDR1 KGHTA, CDR2 FQNQQP. The CDR3 sequence: CSSRPGLGGNTGQLYF. CDR3 DNA (partial): TGCTCCAGCAGACCGGGACTGGGGGGGAACACCGGGCAGCTCTAC.

About this clone itself: Gene names are mouse gene names. The sequenced part of the CDR3 DNA is TGTGCAAGCAGCTCTAACAGGGGGAAGAACACAGAAGTCTTC. This codes for CASSSNRGKNTEVF. The CDR3 in its entirety is CASSSNRGKNTEVFF. V and J are TRBV16 and TRBJ1-1, with 8 bases matching TRBD1. The read falls 1 residue short of the CDR3 end, and the missing part is taken from the germline J gene. Trimming at V came to 4 bases and at J to 0 bases, leaving 4 bases not matched to a gene. The CDR3 loop spans 15 amino acids. Germline CDR1 is SGHSA and CDR2 is FRNQAP.

The table lists this clone with a few counts. The genes are named according to mouse. Read data end 1 residue before the CDR3 end; the end is taken from the germline J gene. V is TRBV5 and J is TRBJ2-7, with 11 bases matching TRBD2. CDR3 length equals 14 residues. The V gene's germline CDR1 is LGHNA and CDR2 YNLKQL (reference sequence). J gave up 7 bases and V 4 bases, and 6 bases lay outside the gene matches. CDR3 loop: CASSPDWGVGEQYF. CDR3 DNA (partial): TGTGCCAGCAGCCCGGACTGGGGGGTCGGGGAACAGTAC.

Comments on this clone: Gene names follow the mouse nomenclature. The read gets to within 1 residue of the CDR3 end, and the germline J gene fills in the rest. The chain combines TRBV13-2 with TRBJ2-1; TRBD2 matches at 9 bases. This CDR3 has 15 amino acids. Germline V CDR1 and CDR2: NNHNN, SYGAGS (reference sequence). V lost 3 bases to trimming and J lost 1 base; unmatched junction nucleotides: 2. This CDR3 is CASGAGLGNYAEQFF. CDR3 DNA (partial): TGTGCCAGCGGTGCCGGACTGGGGAACTATGCTGAGCAGTTC.

Only a few counts were recorded for this clone. The listed genes are named as in mouse. The read is 1 residue too short to cover the CDR3 end, so that end is filled in from the germline J gene. V is TRBV3 and J is TRBJ2-7; 11 nucleotides agree with TRBD2. The CDR3 is 15 amino acids. V lost 0 bases, J lost 3 bases, and 1 base stayed unmatched. Germline loops: CDR1 SNHLY, CDR2 FYNGKV (reference sequence). The part of the CDR3 DNA that was read is TGTGCCAGCAGCTTAGCTGGGACTGGGGGCTATGAACAGTAC. Its translation is CASSLAGTGGYEQY. The whole CDR3 region reads CASSLAGTGGYEQYF.

This clone was seen more than once but under ten times. Gene names denote mouse genes. The CDR3 goes on 1 residue after the read ends, and that part is filled in from the germline J gene. The genes are TRBV2 and TRBJ1-6; perhaps TRBD1 as D (6 bases). TRBJ1-6 is classed as an ORF, of uncertain function. Germline V gene lookup returns CDR1 LGHNA and CDR2 YSYQKL. V was pared by 5 bases and J by 7 bases, with 9 bases between. The CDR3 is made up of 13 amino acids. The CDR3: CASSRGENSPLYF. Partial CDR3 DNA: TGTGCCAGCAGCAGGGGGGAGAATTCGCCCCTCTAC.

Comment on this clone: These gene names are mouse names. The read terminates 1 residue ahead of where the CDR3 ends, so the germline J gene completes it. V and J are TRBV26 and TRBJ1-1; 9 bases line up with TRBD1. Germline loops: CDR1 KGHPV, CDR2 FQNQEV (reference sequence). The CDR3 consists of 14 residues. The trim removed 2 bases at V and 4 bases at J, leaving 2 bases unmatched. The part of the CDR3 DNA that was read is TGTGCCAGCAGTCTGATGGACAGGGGCACAGAAGTCTTC. As protein: CASSLMDRGTEVF. The entire CDR3 protein is CASSLMDRGTEVFF.

As regards this clone: An end of the junction differs from the germline gene, which may be a read error. Here the gene names and germline are mouse. CDR3 bases read: TGTGCCAGCGGTGATGGGACAGCCTATGAACAGTAC. Protein sequence: CASGDGTAYEQY. The full CDR3 sequence reads CASGDGTAYEQYF. The chain is built from TRBV13-3 and TRBJ2-7; 7 bases agree with TRBD1. The read stops 1 residue short of the end of the CDR3; the missing end is completed from the germline J gene. Germline CDR1 is NNHDY and CDR2 is SYVADS. The CDR3 has 13 amino acids.

As for this clone: Gene names are mouse gene names. The read ends 1 residue early relative to the CDR3; the germline J gene fills the gap. The chain combines TRBV26 with TRBJ1-2; possibly TRBD1 for D (6 bases). Germline CDR1 and CDR2: KGHPV and FQNQEV (reference sequence). Trimming removed 4 bases at V and 0 bases at J, with 9 bases between. The CDR3 spans 14 residues. CDR3 DNA, as far as it was read: TGTGCCAGCAGTCCGGGACATCCAAACTCCGACTACACC. This sequence encodes CASSPGHPNSDYT. The whole CDR3 protein is CASSPGHPNSDYTF.

This clone is deemed medium-sized. The gene names here belong to mouse. The CDR3 end is not reached by the read, which stops 1 residue before it; the germline J gene fills it in. The chain combines TRBV13-3 with TRBJ2-2; D is possibly TRBD2 (6 bases). Per germline, CDR1 NNHDY and CDR2 SYVADS. V lost 2 bases, J lost 3 bases, and 8 bases lay in between. The CDR3 totals 14 residues. The CDR3 region is CASSEGTHTGQLYF. Incomplete CDR3 DNA: TGTGCCAGCAGTGAAGGGACTCACACCGGGCAGCTCTAC. The full variable domain, its missing parts supplied by reference TRBV13-3 and TRBJ2-2, is EAAVTQSPRSKVAVTGGKVTLSCHQTNNHDYMYWYRQDTGHGLRLIHYSYVADSTEKGDIPDGYKASRPSQENFSLILELASLSQTAVYFCASSEGTHTGQLYFGEGSKLTVL.

This clone was seen more than once but under ten times. Mouse gene names and germline throughout. The read gets to within 1 residue of the CDR3 end, and the germline J gene fills in the rest. The gene calls are TRBV3 and TRBJ2-4, with 8 positions matching TRBD2. J gave up 0 bases and V 4 bases, and 6 bases lay outside the gene matches. CDR1 is SNHLY and CDR2 is FYNGKV in the germline V gene (reference sequence). The CDR3 totals 16 residues. CDR3 bases read: TGTGCCAGCAGCTCTCGACTGGGGTCTAGTCAAAACACCTTGTAC. Its translation: CASSSRLGSSQNTLY. From start to end, the CDR3 is CASSSRLGSSQNTLYF.

Concerning this clone itself: Mouse gene names apply. Sequencing ends 1 residue short of the CDR3 end; the germline J gene provides the rest. V gene TRBV12-1 combines with J gene TRBJ2-1; 11 bases fit TRBD2. The CDR3 totals 14 residues. Per germline, CDR1 SGHSN and CDR2 HYEKVE. Trimming at V came to 2 bases and at J to 7 bases, leaving 3 bases not matched to a gene. The chain's CDR3 is CASSPRDWGAEQFF. The CDR3 DNA, read in part, is TGTGCCAGCTCTCCCCGGGACTGGGGGGCTGAGCAGTTC.

In this sample, this clone is medium-sized (0.01 to 0.1%). Gene names denote mouse genes. CDR3 residues: CASTPGLGGFEQYF. CDR3 DNA, as far as it was read: TGTGCCAGCACCCCGGGACTGGGGGGATTTGAACAGTAC. The chain employs TRBV26 and TRBJ2-7; TRBD2 matches 12 bases. The read comes to an end 1 residue before the CDR3 does, leaving the germline J gene to fill in the end. Trimming removed 7 bases from V and 6 bases from J; junction bases left unmatched: 7. Germline-derived CDR1 and CDR2 are KGHPV and FQNQEV (reference sequence). CDR3 size: 14 residues.

In this sample, this clone turned up a few times. Gene names and germline match the mouse. From the germline J gene comes the end of the CDR3, since the read stops 1 residue before it. This chain uses TRBV23 with TRBJ2-3. Germline-derived CDR1 and CDR2 are KGHTA and FQNQQP. This CDR3 comprises 10 residues. The CDR3 DNA, read in part, is TGCTCCAGCGGTGCAGAAACGCTGTAT. It encodes CSSGAETLY. The CDR3 in full is CSSGAETLYF.

In its sample, this clone was seen a few times. These gene names are mouse names. The read ends 1 residue early relative to the CDR3; the germline J gene fills the gap. This same CDR3 is encoded by further DNA sequences in the sample. This rearrangement joins TRBV26 to TRBJ2-7, with 10 bases that match TRBD1. Looked up from germline, CDR1 is KGHPV and CDR2 is FQNQEV (reference sequence). V lost 4 bases to trimming and J lost 0 bases; unmatched junction nucleotides: 0. The CDR3 is made up of 14 amino acids. The CDR3 loop reads CASSRTGGSYEQYF. The CDR3 bases that were read are TGTGCCAGCAGTCGGACAGGGGGCTCCTATGAACAGTAC.

About this clone: These gene names are mouse names. The CDR3 end is not reached by the read, which stops 1 residue before it; the germline J gene fills it in. The chain has TRBV26 and TRBJ1-1; 9 nucleotides agree with TRBD1. The CDR3 is 14 amino acids. V lost 5 bases to trimming and J lost 5 bases; unmatched junction nucleotides: 6. CDR1 is KGHPV, CDR2 FQNQEV, per germline (reference sequence). Here the CDR3 reads CASSVPGQGTEVFF. The CDR3 DNA, read in part, is TGTGCCAGCAGTGTTCCGGGACAGGGAACAGAAGTCTTC.

This clone was recorded a few times. All gene names here are mouse names. The CDR3 is cut off 1 residue early in the read; its end comes from the germline J gene. The chain uses TRBV3 and TRBJ1-1; 7 bases fit TRBD1. CDR1 is SNHLY, CDR2 FYNGKV, per germline (reference sequence). This CDR3 spans 14 amino acids. Trimming cost V 4 bases and J 0 bases; bases outside gene matches: 2. The covered CDR3 bases are TGTGCCAGCAGCTCCGGGACAGCAAACACAGAAGTCTTC. It encodes CASSSGTANTEVF. The full CDR3 is CASSSGTANTEVFF.

Concerning this clone itself: Mouse gene names apply. Sequencing ends 1 residue short of the CDR3 end; the germline J gene provides the rest. This chain uses TRBV24 with TRBJ2-7; D remains ambiguous. The germline CDR1 and CDR2 sequences are KGHTA and FRNEEI. Trimming shortened V by 2 bases and J by 3 bases, and 5 bases separated the two germline ends. This CDR3 is 12 amino acids long. The sequenced CDR3 bases are TGTGCCAGCAGTCTGAACAACTATGAACAGTAC. Residues: CASSLNNYEQY. The full CDR3 protein is CASSLNNYEQYF.

To note about this clone: The genes are named according to mouse. Coverage ceases 1 residue before the CDR3 finishes, and the germline J gene fills in the end. This chain uses TRBV16 with TRBJ2-5; TRBD1 or TRBD2 may be the D gene (7 bases each). Trimming left V 2 bases short and J 5 bases short, with 11 bases between. The germline gives CDR1 SGHSA, CDR2 FRNQAP. The CDR3 is 14 residues long. The CDR3 DNA, read in part, is TGTGCAAGCAGCTTACAGGGGGGGGGAGACACCCAGTAC. Its protein product is CASSLQGGGDTQY. The full-length CDR3 reads as CASSLQGGGDTQYF.

As to this clone: The germline and genes are mouse ones. CDR3: CASSRGETLYF. The sequenced CDR3 bases are TGTGCCAGCAGTCGAGGGGAAACGCTGTAT. This chain links TRBV26 with TRBJ2-3, with D unresolved. The sequenced fragment ends 1 residue before the CDR3 boundary, so the rest is inferred from the germline J gene. The germline V and J ends were trimmed by 4 bases and 6 bases, with 5 bases remaining between them. This CDR3 has 11 amino acids. The germline V gene has CDR1 KGHPV and CDR2 FQNQEV (reference sequence).

Concerning this clone: These gene names are mouse names. The part of the CDR3 DNA that was read is TGTGCAAGCAGCCCGGGACAGGGGGGCACCTTGTAC. Its translation is CASSPGQGGTLY. The complete CDR3 reads CASSPGQGGTLYF. The chain employs TRBV16 and TRBJ2-4, with TRBD1 identical over 11 bases. With the read ending 1 residue before the CDR3 end, the germline J gene is used to fill in that end. This CDR3 spans 13 amino acids. Germline V gene data show CDR1 as SGHSA and CDR2 as FRNQAP. V lost 5 bases and J lost 8; bases outside the gene matches: 3.